This T cell receptor beta chain comes out of a study of cytomegalovirus exposure and HLA in healthy donors. Use of 60 Vbeta and 13 Jbeta primers characterized the PCR. TCRdb keeps only in-frame clones here, not all; method: immunoSEQ multiplex PCR. The table lists roughly 150,000 clones, around 77% of them singletons, with less than 1.2% in the top ten. The CDR3 runs 19 residues. Trimming cost V 7 bases and J 0 bases; bases outside gene matches: 12. CDR1 and CDR2 from the germline V gene are SGHRS and YFSETQ. Findings of the study overall: Reports indicated that the classifier achieved high specificity and sensitivity in diagnosing cytomegalovirus status. The authors confirmed in vitro that three CMV-associated chains were specific for CMV antigens. The study recorded 150 to 200 TCR beta chains that were cytomegalovirus-associated.

With regard to this clone: Its specificity is unknown.

This TCR came from a woman in her forties in good health and CMV-seronegative. The chain combines TRBV5-1 with TRBJ2-2; 13 nucleotides line up with TRBD2. The material sequenced was PBMCs. CDR3: CASQSTGTSGIPNTGELFF. DNA for the CDR3: TGCGCCAGCCAGAGTACCGGGACTAGCGGGATACCGAACACCGGGGAGCTGTTTTTT.